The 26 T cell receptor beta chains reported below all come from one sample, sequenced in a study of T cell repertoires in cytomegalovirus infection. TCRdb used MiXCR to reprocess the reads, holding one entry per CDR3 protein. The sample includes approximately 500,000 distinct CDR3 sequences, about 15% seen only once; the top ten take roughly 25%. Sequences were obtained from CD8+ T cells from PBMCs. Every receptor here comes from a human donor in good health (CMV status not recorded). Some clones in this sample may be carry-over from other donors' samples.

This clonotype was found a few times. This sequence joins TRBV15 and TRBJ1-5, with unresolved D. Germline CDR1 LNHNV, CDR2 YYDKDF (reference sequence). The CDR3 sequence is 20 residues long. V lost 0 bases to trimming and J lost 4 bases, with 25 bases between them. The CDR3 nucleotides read TGTGCCACCAGCAGAGATGGTCCCCTCCAGGAAACTCTGGATAATCAGCCCCAGCATTTT. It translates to CATSRDGPLQETLDNQPQHF.

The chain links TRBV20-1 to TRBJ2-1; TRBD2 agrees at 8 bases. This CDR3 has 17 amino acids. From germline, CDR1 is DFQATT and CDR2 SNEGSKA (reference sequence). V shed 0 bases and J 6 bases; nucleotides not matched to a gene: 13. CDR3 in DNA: TGCAGTGCTAGAGATATGGTAGCGGGGACTCCGATCAATGAGCAGTTCTTC. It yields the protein CSARDMVAGTPINEQFF.

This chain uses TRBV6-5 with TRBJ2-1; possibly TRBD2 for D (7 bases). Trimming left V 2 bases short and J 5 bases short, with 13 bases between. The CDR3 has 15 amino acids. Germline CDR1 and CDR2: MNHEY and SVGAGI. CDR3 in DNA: TGTGCCAGCAGTTACAATTTAGGGGGGGACAATGAGCAGTTCTTC. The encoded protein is CASSYNLGGDNEQFF.

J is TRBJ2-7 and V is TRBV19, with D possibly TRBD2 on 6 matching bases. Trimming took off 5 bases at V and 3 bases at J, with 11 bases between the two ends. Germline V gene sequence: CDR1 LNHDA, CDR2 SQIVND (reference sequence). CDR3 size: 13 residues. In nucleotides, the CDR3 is TGTGCCAGTAGTCCGGGACTCAACTACGAGCAGTACTTC. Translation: CASSPGLNYEQYF.

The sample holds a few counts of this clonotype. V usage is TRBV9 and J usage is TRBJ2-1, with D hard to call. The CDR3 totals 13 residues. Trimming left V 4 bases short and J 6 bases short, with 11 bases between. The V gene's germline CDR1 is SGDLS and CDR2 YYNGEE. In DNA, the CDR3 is TGTGCCAGCAGCCCATTCGCCCCCAATGAGCAGTTCTTC. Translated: CASSPFAPNEQFF.

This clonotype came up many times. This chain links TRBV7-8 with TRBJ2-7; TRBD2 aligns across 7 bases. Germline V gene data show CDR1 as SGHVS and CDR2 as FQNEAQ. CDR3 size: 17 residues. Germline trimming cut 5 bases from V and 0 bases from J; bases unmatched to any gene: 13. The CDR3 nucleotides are TGTGCCAGCAGCAAAGGCATGATCGGGACTAACTCCTACGAGCAGTACTTC. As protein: CASSKGMIGTNSYEQYF.

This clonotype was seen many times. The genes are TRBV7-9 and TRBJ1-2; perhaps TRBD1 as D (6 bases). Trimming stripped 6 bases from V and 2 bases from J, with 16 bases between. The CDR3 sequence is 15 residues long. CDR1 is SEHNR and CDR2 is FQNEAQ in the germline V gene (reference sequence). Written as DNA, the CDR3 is TGTGCCAGCAGATCGCCACAGGGTTCCAACTATGGCTACACCTTC. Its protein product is CASRSPQGSNYGYTF.

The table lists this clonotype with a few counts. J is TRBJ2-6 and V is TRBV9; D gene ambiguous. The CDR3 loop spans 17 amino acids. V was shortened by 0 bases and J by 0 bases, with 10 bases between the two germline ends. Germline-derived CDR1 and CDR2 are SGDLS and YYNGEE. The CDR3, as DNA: TGTGCCAGCAGCGTAGAGGTCAGATTCTCTGGGGCCAACGTCCTGACTTTC. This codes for CASSVEVRFSGANVLTF.

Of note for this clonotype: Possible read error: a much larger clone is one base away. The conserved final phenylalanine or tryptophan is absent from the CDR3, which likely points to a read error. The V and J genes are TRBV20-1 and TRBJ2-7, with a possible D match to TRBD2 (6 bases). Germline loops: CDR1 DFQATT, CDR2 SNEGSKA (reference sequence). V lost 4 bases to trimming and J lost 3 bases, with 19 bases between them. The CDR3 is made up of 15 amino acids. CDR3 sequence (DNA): TGCAGTGCTATATCCGAAGCTAGCGACCACTACGAGCAGTACTTA. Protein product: CSAISEASDHYEQYL.

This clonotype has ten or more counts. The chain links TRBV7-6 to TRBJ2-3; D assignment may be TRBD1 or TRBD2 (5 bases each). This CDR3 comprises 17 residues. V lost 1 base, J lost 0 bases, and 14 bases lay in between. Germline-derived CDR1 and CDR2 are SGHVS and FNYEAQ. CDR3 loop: CASSLDSRGVSTDTQYF. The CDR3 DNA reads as TGTGCCAGCAGCTTAGATTCGAGGGGAGTTAGCACAGATACGCAGTATTTT.

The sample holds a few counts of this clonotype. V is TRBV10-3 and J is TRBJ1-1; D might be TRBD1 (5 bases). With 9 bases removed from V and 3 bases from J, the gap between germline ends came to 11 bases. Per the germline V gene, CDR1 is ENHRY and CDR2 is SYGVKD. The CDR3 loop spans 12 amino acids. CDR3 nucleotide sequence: TGTGCCATTACCCGGGGGGACACTGAAGCTTTCTTT. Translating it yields CAITRGDTEAFF.

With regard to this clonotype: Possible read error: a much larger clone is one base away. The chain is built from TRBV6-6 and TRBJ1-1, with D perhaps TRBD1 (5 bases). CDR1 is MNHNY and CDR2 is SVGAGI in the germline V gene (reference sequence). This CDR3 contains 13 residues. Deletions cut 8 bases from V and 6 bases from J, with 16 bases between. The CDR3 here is CASQCGGGSEAFF. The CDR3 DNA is TGTGCCAGCCAGTGTGGGGGGGGATCTGAAGCTTTCTTT.

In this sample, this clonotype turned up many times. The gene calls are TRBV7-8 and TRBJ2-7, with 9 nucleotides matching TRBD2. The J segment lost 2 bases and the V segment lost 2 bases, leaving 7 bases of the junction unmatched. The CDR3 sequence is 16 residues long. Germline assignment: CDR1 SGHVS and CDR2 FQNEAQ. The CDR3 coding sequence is TGTGCCAGCAGCTTATACCCGCGGGGGGGCCCCTACGAGCAGTACTTC. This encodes CASSLYPRGGPYEQYF.

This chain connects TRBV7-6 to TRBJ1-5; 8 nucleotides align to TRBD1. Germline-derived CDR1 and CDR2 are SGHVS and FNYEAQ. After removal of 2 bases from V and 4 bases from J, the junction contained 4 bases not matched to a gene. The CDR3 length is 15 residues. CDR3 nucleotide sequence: TGTGCCAGCAGCTTAAGTGGGGACAGGAATCAGCCCCAGCATTTT. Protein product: CASSLSGDRNQPQHF.

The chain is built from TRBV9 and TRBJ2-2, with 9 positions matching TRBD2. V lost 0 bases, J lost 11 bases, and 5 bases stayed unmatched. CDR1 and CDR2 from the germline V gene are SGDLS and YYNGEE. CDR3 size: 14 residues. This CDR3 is CASSVASGINELFF. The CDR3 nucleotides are TGTGCCAGCAGCGTAGCTAGCGGGATTAACGAGCTGTTTTTT.

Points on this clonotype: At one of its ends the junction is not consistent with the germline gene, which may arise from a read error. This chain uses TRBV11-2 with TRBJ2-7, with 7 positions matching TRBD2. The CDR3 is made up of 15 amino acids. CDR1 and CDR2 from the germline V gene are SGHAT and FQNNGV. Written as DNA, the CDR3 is TGTGTCAGCAGCTTAGATCGCGGGAGAGGATACGAGCAGTACTTC. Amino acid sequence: CVSSLDRGRGYEQYF.

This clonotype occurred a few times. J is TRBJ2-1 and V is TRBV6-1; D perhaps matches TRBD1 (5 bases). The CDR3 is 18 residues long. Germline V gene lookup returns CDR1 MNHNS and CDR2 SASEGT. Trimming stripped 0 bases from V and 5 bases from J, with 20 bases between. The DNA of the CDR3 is TGTGCCAGCAGTGAAGCAATTTTAGGGCAGGGCTTGCACAATGAGCAGTTCTTC. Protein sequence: CASSEAILGQGLHNEQFF.

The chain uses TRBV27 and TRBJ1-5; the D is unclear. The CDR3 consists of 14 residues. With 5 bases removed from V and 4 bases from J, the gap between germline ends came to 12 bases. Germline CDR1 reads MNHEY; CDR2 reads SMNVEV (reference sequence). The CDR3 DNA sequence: TGTGCCAGCAGTCCCGGGTCCCAAAATCAGCCCCAGCATTTT. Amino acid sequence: CASSPGSQNQPQHF.

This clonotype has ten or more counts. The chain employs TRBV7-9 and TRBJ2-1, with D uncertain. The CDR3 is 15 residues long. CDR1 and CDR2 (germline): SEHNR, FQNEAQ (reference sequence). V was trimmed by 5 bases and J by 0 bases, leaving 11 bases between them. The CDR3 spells CASSPRTVSYNEQFF. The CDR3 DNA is TGTGCCAGCAGCCCTCGGACGGTCTCCTACAATGAGCAGTTCTTC.

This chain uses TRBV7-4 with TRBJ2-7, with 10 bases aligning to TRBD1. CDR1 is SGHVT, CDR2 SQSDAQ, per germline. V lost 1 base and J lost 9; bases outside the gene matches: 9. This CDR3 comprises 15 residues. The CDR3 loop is CASSLERDRGGRQYF. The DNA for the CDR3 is TGTGCCAGCAGCTTAGAGAGGGACAGGGGTGGCCGGCAGTACTTC.

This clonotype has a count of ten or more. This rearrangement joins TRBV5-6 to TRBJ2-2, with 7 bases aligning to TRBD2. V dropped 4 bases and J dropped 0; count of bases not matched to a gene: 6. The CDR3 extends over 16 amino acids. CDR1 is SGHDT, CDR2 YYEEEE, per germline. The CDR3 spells CASSPPAGTNTGELFF. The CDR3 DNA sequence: TGTGCCAGCAGCCCCCCAGCGGGAACGAACACCGGGGAGCTGTTTTTT.

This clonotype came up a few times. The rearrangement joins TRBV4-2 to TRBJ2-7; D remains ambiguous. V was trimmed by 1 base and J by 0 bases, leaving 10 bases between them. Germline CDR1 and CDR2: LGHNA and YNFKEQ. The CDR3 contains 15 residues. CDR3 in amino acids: CASSQGEHSSYEQYF. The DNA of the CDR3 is TGTGCCAGCAGCCAAGGCGAACATAGCTCCTACGAGCAGTACTTC.

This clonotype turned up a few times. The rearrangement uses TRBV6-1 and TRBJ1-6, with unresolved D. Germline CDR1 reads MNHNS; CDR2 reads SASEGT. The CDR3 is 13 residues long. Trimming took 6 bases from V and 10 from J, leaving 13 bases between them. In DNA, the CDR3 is TGTGCCAGCAGAGGGCCAGGACCATCACCCCTCCACTTT. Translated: CASRGPGPSPLHF.

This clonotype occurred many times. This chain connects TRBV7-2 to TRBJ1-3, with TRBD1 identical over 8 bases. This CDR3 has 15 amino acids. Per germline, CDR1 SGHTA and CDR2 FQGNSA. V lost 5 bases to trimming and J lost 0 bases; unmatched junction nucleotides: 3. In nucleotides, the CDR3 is TGTGCCAGCAGCCCGGGACAGGTCTCTGGAAACACCATATATTTT. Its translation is CASSPGQVSGNTIYF.

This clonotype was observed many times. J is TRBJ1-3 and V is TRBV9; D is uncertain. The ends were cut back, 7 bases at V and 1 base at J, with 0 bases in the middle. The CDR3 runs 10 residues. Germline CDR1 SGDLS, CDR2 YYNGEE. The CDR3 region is CASSGNTIYF. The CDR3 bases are TGTGCCAGCTCTGGAAACACCATATATTTT. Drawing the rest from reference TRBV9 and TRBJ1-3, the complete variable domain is DSGVTQTPKHLITATGQRVTLRCSPRSGDLSVYWYQQSLDQGLQFLIQYYNGEERAKGNILERFSAQQFPDLHSELNLSSLELGDSALYFCASSGNTIYFGEGSWLTVV.

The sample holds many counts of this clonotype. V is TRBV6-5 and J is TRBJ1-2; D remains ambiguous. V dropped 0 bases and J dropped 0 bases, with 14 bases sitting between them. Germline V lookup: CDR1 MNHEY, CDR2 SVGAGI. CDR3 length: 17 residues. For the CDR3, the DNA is TGTGCCAGCAGTTACTCGCAACCGATAAGCGCTAACTATGGCTACACCTTC. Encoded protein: CASSYSQPISANYGYTF.